The following is a T cell receptor beta chain sequence with its context. This CDR3 spans 13 amino acids. V was pared by 5 bases and J by 4 bases, with 12 bases between. Germline V lookup: CDR1 SGHAT, CDR2 FQNNGV. The data belong to a study of neoadjuvant anti-PD-1 for oral cavity cancer. TCRdb's table, derived via immunoSEQ multiplex PCR, lists solely in-frame clones and lacks some. The sample has roughly 6,700 clones; about two thirds are singletons. This clonotype originated in a person aged 35-79 years with oral cavity squamous cell carcinoma. The chain employs TRBV11-2 and TRBJ2-7; D might be TRBD2 (7 bases). The input for sequencing was PBMCs, taken before nivolumab (anti-PD-1) treatment. The DNA for the CDR3 is TGTGCCAGCAGCCGGCGGGGGCTATACGAGCAGTACTTC. As protein: CASSRRGLYEQYF.